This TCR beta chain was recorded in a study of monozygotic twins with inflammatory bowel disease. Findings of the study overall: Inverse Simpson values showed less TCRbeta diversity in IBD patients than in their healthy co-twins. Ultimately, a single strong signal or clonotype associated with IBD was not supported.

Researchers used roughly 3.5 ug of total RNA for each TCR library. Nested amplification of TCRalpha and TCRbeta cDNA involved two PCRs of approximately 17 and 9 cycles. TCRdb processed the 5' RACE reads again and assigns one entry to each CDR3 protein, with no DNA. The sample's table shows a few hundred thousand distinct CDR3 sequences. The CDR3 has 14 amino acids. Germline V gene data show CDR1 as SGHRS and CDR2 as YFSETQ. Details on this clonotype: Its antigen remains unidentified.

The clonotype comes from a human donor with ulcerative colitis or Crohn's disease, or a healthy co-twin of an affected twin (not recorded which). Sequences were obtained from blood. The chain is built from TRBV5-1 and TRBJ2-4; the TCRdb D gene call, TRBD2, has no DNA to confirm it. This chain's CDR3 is CASSLGGTQNIQYF.